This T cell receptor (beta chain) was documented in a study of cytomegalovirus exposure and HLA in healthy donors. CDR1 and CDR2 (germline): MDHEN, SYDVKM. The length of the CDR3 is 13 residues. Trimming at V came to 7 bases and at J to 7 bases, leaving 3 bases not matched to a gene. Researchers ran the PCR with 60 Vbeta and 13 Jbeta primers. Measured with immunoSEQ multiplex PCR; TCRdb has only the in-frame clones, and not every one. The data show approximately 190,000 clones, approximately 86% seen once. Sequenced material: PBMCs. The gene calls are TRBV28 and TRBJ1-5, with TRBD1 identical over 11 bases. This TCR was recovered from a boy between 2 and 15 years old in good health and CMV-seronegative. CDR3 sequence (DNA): TGTGCCAGCATTTGGACAGGGGGCCAGCCCCAGCATTTT. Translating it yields CASIWTGGQPQHF.